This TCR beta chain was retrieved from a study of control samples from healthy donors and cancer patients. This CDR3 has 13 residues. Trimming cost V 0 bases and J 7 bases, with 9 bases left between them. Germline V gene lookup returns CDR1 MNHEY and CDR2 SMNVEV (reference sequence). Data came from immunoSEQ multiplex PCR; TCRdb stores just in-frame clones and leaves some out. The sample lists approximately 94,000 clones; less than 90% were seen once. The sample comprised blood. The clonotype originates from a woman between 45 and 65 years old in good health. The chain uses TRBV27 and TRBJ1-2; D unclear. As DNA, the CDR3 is TGTGCCAGCAGTTTATCGACGTTGGGTGGCTACACCTTC. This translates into CASSLSTLGGYTF.